Following are 19 T cell receptor beta chains from one sample sequenced in a study of blood T cell repertoires in COVID-19. Clones were sequenced by immunoSEQ multiplex PCR, and TCRdb holds only the in-frame ones, with some missing. The sample lists 150,000 to 200,000 clones; around 89% were seen once. The sequencing input was PBMCs or T cells enriched from blood (not recorded which). These receptor sequences come from a woman under 30 who had recovered from COVID-19.

The V and J genes are TRBV7-9 and TRBJ2-7, with 9 bases fitting TRBD2. V lost 3 bases to trimming and J lost 6 bases; unmatched junction nucleotides: 9. Germline CDR1 reads SEHNR; CDR2 reads FQNEAQ (reference sequence). CDR3 length: 15 residues. The DNA of the CDR3 is TGTGCCAGCAGCTTTAGCGAGCGGGGGGCGGGCGAGCAGTACTTC. This gives the protein CASSFSERGAGEQYF.

The rearrangement joins TRBV18 to TRBJ2-3, with 10 positions matching TRBD1. Germline assignment: CDR1 KGHSH and CDR2 LQKENI. This CDR3 is 16 amino acids long. The V segment lost 3 bases and the J segment 2 bases; nucleotides outside the gene matches: 5. The DNA for the CDR3 is TGTGCCAGCTCACCCCTCGGGACAGGGGTCACAGATACGCAGTATTTT. It codes for CASSPLGTGVTDTQYF.

The chain is built from TRBV27 and TRBJ2-1; TRBD2 agrees at 10 bases. Trimming cost V 3 bases and J 10 bases; bases outside gene matches: 9. The CDR3 spans 15 residues. Germline V gene data show CDR1 as MNHEY and CDR2 as SMNVEV (reference sequence). The CDR3 loop is CASSLSLAGELEQFF. For the CDR3, the DNA is TGTGCCAGCAGTTTGAGCCTAGCGGGAGAACTAGAGCAGTTCTTC.

This chain uses TRBV28 with TRBJ2-7, with TRBD2 identical over 7 bases. The CDR3 is made up of 17 amino acids. Germline V gene sequence: CDR1 MDHEN, CDR2 SYDVKM. V lost 1 base to trimming and J lost 3 bases; unmatched junction nucleotides: 12. CDR3 bases: TGTGCCAGCAGTTTATTCGGTCCGGGGGAGGGTCTCTACGAGCAGTACTTC. It codes for CASSLFGPGEGLYEQYF.

The rearrangement joins TRBV7-2 to TRBJ2-7, with TRBD2 matching over 14 bases. The CDR3 runs 15 residues. Per the germline V gene, CDR1 is SGHTA and CDR2 is FQGNSA. V gave up 5 bases and J gave up 6 bases; unmatched junction bases: 6. The CDR3 reads CASSQTGTSGSEQYF. CDR3 DNA sequence: TGTGCCAGCAGCCAAACCGGGACTAGCGGGAGCGAGCAGTACTTC. The variable domain in full, completed from reference TRBV7-2 and TRBJ2-7, reads GAGVSQSPSNKVTEKGKDVELRCDPISGHTALYWYRQSLGQGLEFLIYFQGNSAPDKSGLPSDRFSAERTGGSVSTLTIQRTQQEDSAVYLCASSQTGTSGSEQYFGPGTRLTVT.

The V gene is TRBV28, the J gene TRBJ1-5; the match to TRBD1 covers 11 bases. The CDR3 loop spans 17 amino acids. The trim removed 5 bases at V and 9 bases at J, leaving 15 bases unmatched. Germline assignment: CDR1 MDHEN and CDR2 SYDVKM. Written as DNA, the CDR3 is TGTGCCAGCAGTAGGGGGACAGGGGGTGATAAACCTCGGCCCCAGCATTTT. Translated, it gives CASSRGTGGDKPRPQHF.

The V gene is TRBV19, the J gene TRBJ2-6; a weak D match, TRBD1 (6 bases). In germline, CDR1 is LNHDA, CDR2 SQIVND (reference sequence). The CDR3 sequence is 17 residues long. Trimming removed 7 bases at V and 2 bases at J, with 18 bases between. Here the CDR3 reads CASTRTGFTTGANVLTF. The CDR3 DNA reads as TGTGCCAGTACCCGAACAGGGTTTACAACTGGGGCCAACGTCCTGACTTTC.

The rearrangement uses TRBV4-3 and TRBJ1-2, with D possibly TRBD1 on 5 matching bases. This CDR3 comprises 14 residues. V lost 0 bases, J lost 4 bases, and 9 bases lay in between. Germline lookup yields CDR1 LGHNA and CDR2 YSLEER. The CDR3 region is CASSQELGAYGYTF. The CDR3 region has the DNA TGCGCCAGCAGCCAAGAATTAGGGGCCTATGGCTACACCTTC.

The chain employs TRBV5-1 and TRBJ1-4, with D uncertain. V was pared by 1 base and J by 4 bases, with 17 bases between. The germline gives CDR1 SGHRS, CDR2 YFSETQ. This CDR3 has 17 residues. For the CDR3, the DNA is TGCGCCAGCAGCTTGTTCGGACTCCTCAATCTTAATGAAAAACTGTTTTTT. Translated: CASSLFGLLNLNEKLFF. Full variable domain (missing parts from reference TRBV5-1 and TRBJ1-4): KAGVTQTPRYLIKTRGQQVTLSCSPISGHRSVSWYQQTPGQGLQFLFEYFSETQRNKGNFPGRFSGRQFSNSRSEMNVSTLELGDSALYLCASSLFGLLNLNEKLFFGSGTQLSVL.

V usage is TRBV19 and J usage is TRBJ2-1; 10 nucleotides line up with TRBD2. The germline gives CDR1 LNHDA, CDR2 SQIVND (reference sequence). The CDR3 has 17 residues. Trimming removed 3 bases from V and 7 bases from J; junction bases left unmatched: 12. The CDR3 DNA reads TGTGCCAGTAGTATCTGGGAAGGACTAGCGGTCGGGAATGAGCAGTTCTTC. This translates into CASSIWEGLAVGNEQFF.

J is TRBJ2-5 and V is TRBV6-5; 10 positions agree with TRBD2. The CDR3 totals 14 residues. With 8 bases clipped from V and 1 base from J, the junction kept 4 bases outside the gene matches. In germline, CDR1 is MNHEY, CDR2 SVGAGI. The CDR3 loop reads CASQLAGSQETQYF. Here the CDR3 DNA reads TGTGCCAGCCAACTAGCGGGGTCCCAAGAGACCCAGTACTTC.

The chain employs TRBV30 and TRBJ2-7; 7 nucleotides agree with TRBD2. With 3 bases clipped from V and 4 bases from J, the junction kept 6 bases outside the gene matches. The CDR3 has 13 amino acids. In germline, CDR1 is GTSNPN, CDR2 SVGIG (reference sequence). CDR3 in amino acids: CAWSAGRPYEQYF. The CDR3 DNA follows: TGTGCCTGGAGCGCCGGGAGGCCTTACGAGCAGTACTTC.

This chain links TRBV9 with TRBJ2-2; 11 nucleotides match TRBD1. Germline V CDR1 and CDR2: SGDLS, YYNGEE. The CDR3 extends over 17 amino acids. The V gene end was trimmed by 4 bases and the J gene end by 4 bases; junction bases not matched to a gene: 9. CDR3 in amino acids: CASSISGTGGITGELFF. In DNA, the CDR3 is TGTGCCAGCAGCATTTCCGGGACAGGGGGTATCACCGGGGAGCTGTTTTTT. The full variable domain, in which reference TRBV9 and TRBJ2-2 provide the parts outside the CDR3, is DSGVTQTPKHLITATGQRVTLRCSPRSGDLSVYWYQQSLDQGLQFLIQYYNGEERAKGNILERFSAQQFPDLHSELNLSSLELGDSALYFCASSISGTGGITGELFFGEGSRLTVL.

The rearrangement links TRBV27 to TRBJ1-6; 10 bases are shared with TRBD1. With V trimmed by 5 bases and J by 9 bases, 10 bases remained unmatched. The CDR3 runs to 16 residues. Germline lookup yields CDR1 MNHEY and CDR2 SMNVEV (reference sequence). Here the CDR3 reads CASSPHEGQGSSPLHF. The DNA for the CDR3 is TGTGCCAGCAGTCCCCATGAGGGACAGGGGAGTTCACCCCTCCACTTT.

The chain joins TRBV28 to TRBJ1-5; D call uncertain. The germline gives CDR1 MDHEN, CDR2 SYDVKM. Trimming took off 7 bases at V and 0 bases at J, with 16 bases between the two ends. This CDR3 is built from 16 residues. Here the CDR3 DNA reads TGTGCCAGCATCTCCCCTGGCTTATATAGCAATCAGCCCCAGCATTTT. The encoded protein is CASISPGLYSNQPQHF. The whole variable domain, filled in from reference TRBV28 and TRBJ1-5, reads DVKVTQSSRYLVKRTGEKVFLECVQDMDHENMFWYRQDPGLGLRLIYFSYDVKMKEKGDIPEGYSVSREKKERFSLILESASTNQTSMYLCASISPGLYSNQPQHFGDGTRLSIL.

The CDR3 coding sequence is TGCGCCAGCACGAAGTCGGACAGGGTAAATTCACCCCTCCACTTT. Translated: CASTKSDRVNSPLHF. The V gene is TRBV10-2, the J gene TRBJ1-6; TRBD1 matches at 8 bases. CDR3 length: 15 amino acids. With V trimmed by 7 bases and J by 7 bases, 9 bases remained unmatched. The germline CDR1 and CDR2 sequences are WSHSY and SAAADI.

This clone appeared a single time. The chain recombines TRBV19 with TRBJ1-4; D is uncertain. This CDR3 is 15 amino acids long. Germline loops: CDR1 LNHDA, CDR2 SQIVND (reference sequence). Trimming stripped 5 bases from V and 4 bases from J, with 14 bases between. The CDR3 loop reads CASSFTGSGNEKLFF. For the CDR3, the DNA is TGTGCCAGTAGTTTCACCGGTTCGGGTAATGAAAAACTGTTTTTT.

The rearrangement links TRBV28 to TRBJ2-7, with unresolved D. The CDR3 totals 14 residues. Trimming removed 1 base at V and 0 bases at J, with 7 bases between. Germline CDR1 reads MDHEN; CDR2 reads SYDVKM. The chain's CDR3 is CASSLFESSYEQYF. The CDR3 region has the DNA TGTGCCAGCAGTTTATTTGAGAGCTCCTACGAGCAGTACTTC.

This chain joins TRBV27 and TRBJ2-7; tentative D call: TRBD2 (6 bases). Trimming took 3 bases from V and 0 from J, leaving 12 bases between them. The CDR3 extends over 15 amino acids. Per the germline V gene, CDR1 is MNHEY and CDR2 is SMNVEV (reference sequence). Here the CDR3 DNA reads TGTGCCAGCAGTTTCGGAGGGGTGGCCTCCTACGAGCAGTACTTC. This gives the protein CASSFGGVASYEQYF.